These 25 T cell receptor beta chains came from one sample sequenced in a study of OX40 agonist ivuxolimab in advanced cancers. The repertoire was sequenced with immunoSEQ multiplex PCR; TCRdb's copy has only in-frame clones and lacks some. The table has approximately 60,000 clones, roughly 90% seen once. The input for sequencing was CD4+ or CD8+ T cells sorted from blood, taken in a trial of the OX40 agonist ivuxolimab. These TCRs come from an adult with an advanced solid tumor such as melanoma, head and neck, liver or kidney cancer.

The rearrangement links TRBV7-9 to TRBJ2-1; D may be TRBD2 (6 bases). CDR3 length: 15 amino acids. The germline V gene encodes CDR1 SEHNR and CDR2 FQNEAQ (reference sequence). The ends were cut back, 3 bases at V and 1 base at J, with 10 bases in the middle. This CDR3 is CASSLEGESYNEQFF. In nucleotides, the CDR3 is TGTGCCAGCAGCTTGGAGGGAGAGTCCTACAATGAGCAGTTCTTC.

CDR3: CASSRDSYEQYF. The DNA for the CDR3 is TGTGCCAGCAGCCGGGACAGCTACGAGCAGTACTTC. The gene calls are TRBV5-6 and TRBJ2-7, with 7 bases fitting TRBD1. The V and J ends lost 4 bases and 3 bases, in that order; junction bases with no gene match: 1. The CDR3 is made up of 12 amino acids. The germline V gene has CDR1 SGHDT and CDR2 YYEEEE.

The V gene is TRBV9, the J gene TRBJ2-5; no reliable D call. Germline values: CDR1 SGDLS, CDR2 YYNGEE. CDR3 length equals 14 residues. V was trimmed by 4 bases and J by 1 base, leaving 11 bases between them. CDR3 DNA: TGTGCCAGCAGCCTCAGAAAGTGCCAAGAGACCCAGTACTTC. This sequence encodes CASSLRKCQETQYF.

The CDR3 spells CASSSRWEQFF. DNA for the CDR3: TGTGCCAGCAGCTCCCGATGGGAGCAGTTCTTC. This chain links TRBV9 with TRBJ2-1, with no clear D. V lost 4 bases, J lost 10 bases, and 9 bases lay in between. The CDR3 length is 11 residues. Germline V lookup: CDR1 SGDLS, CDR2 YYNGEE.

This chain connects TRBV6-1 to TRBJ2-1; D unresolved. The CDR3 is made up of 13 amino acids. CDR1 and CDR2 from the germline V gene are MNHNS and SASEGT. Trimming removed 4 bases at V and 6 bases at J, with 10 bases between. The CDR3 region is CASSVSPSNEQFF. DNA for the CDR3: TGTGCCAGCAGTGTTTCTCCTTCCAATGAGCAGTTCTTC.

This chain connects TRBV27 to TRBJ2-5, with D possibly matching TRBD1 (6 bases). The CDR3 covers 13 residues. Trimming removed 7 bases at V and 7 bases at J, with 16 bases between. CDR1 and CDR2 (germline): MNHEY, SMNVEV (reference sequence). In DNA form, the CDR3 reads TGTGCCAGCACCCCCAGGGGTTCAAGGACCCAGTACTTC. It specifies CASTPRGSRTQYF.

The chain combines TRBV18 with TRBJ1-1; D gene ambiguous. Trimming pared 0 bases from V and 0 bases from J, leaving 8 bases between. There are 15 residues in the CDR3. CDR1 is KGHSH, CDR2 LQKENI, per germline. The DNA for the CDR3 is TGTGCCAGCTCACCACCGGCCTCAGTGAACACTGAAGCTTTCTTT. Its protein is CASSPPASVNTEAFF.

The CDR3, as DNA: TGTGCCAGCAGCCGAAGAAGCGCCGTCTTGCGGGATACGCAGTATTTT. This gives the protein CASSRRSAVLRDTQYF. The gene calls are TRBV7-9 and TRBJ2-3; D gene unclear. Germline loops: CDR1 SEHNR, CDR2 FQNEAQ (reference sequence). The V gene lost 5 bases and the J gene lost 6 bases, with 21 bases spanning the gap. The CDR3 consists of 16 residues. Full variable domain (outside the CDR3, taken from reference TRBV7-9 and TRBJ2-3): DTGVSQNPRHKITKRGQNVTFRCDPISEHNRLYWYRQTLGQGPEFLTYFQNEAQLEKSRLLSDRFSAERPKGSFSTLEIQRTEQGDSAMYLCASSRRSAVLRDTQYFGPGTRLTVL.

The chain has TRBV5-1 and TRBJ1-4; 10 bases map to TRBD1. The CDR3 runs to 14 residues. Trimming at V came to 2 bases and at J to 8 bases, leaving 3 bases not matched to a gene. Germline V gives CDR1 SGHRS, CDR2 YFSETQ. CDR3 in DNA: TGCGCCAGCAGCTTTAGACAGGGGGCGGAAAAACTGTTTTTT. Translation gives CASSFRQGAEKLFF. The variable domain in full, with the rest retrieved from reference TRBV5-1 and TRBJ1-4, is KAGVTQTPRYLIKTRGQQVTLSCSPISGHRSVSWYQQTPGQGLQFLFEYFSETQRNKGNFPGRFSGRQFSNSRSEMNVSTLELGDSALYLCASSFRQGAEKLFFGSGTQLSVL.

The gene calls are TRBV30 and TRBJ2-7; 7 nucleotides match TRBD1. The CDR3 covers 15 residues. V lost 2 bases, J lost 10 bases, and 17 bases stayed unmatched. Germline V gives CDR1 GTSNPN, CDR2 SVGIG (reference sequence). The CDR3 region is CAWSPRRTGGTNQYF. In DNA form, the CDR3 reads TGTGCCTGGAGTCCAAGGAGGACAGGAGGTACGAATCAGTACTTC.

The chain is built from TRBV2 and TRBJ2-5; D possibly matches TRBD1 or TRBD2 (5 bases each). Germline loops: CDR1 SNHLY, CDR2 FYNNEI. Trimming stripped 8 bases from V and 0 bases from J, with 10 bases between. This CDR3 is built from 13 residues. This CDR3 reads CASGDGYQETQYF. CDR3 bases: TGTGCCAGCGGGGACGGATACCAAGAGACCCAGTACTTC.

The chain employs TRBV28 and TRBJ2-5; the D gene is possibly TRBD2 (6 bases). The germline CDR1 and CDR2 sequences are MDHEN and SYDVKM. The CDR3 is 17 residues long. With 5 bases removed from V and 2 bases from J, the gap between germline ends came to 21 bases. CDR3 bases: TGTGCCAGCAGTGTATCTGTGGGACTCCAGGGACAAGAGACCCAGTACTTC. Translated: CASSVSVGLQGQETQYF.

The V gene is TRBV19, the J gene TRBJ1-3, with D unclear. Germline V lookup: CDR1 LNHDA, CDR2 SQIVND (reference sequence). CDR3 length equals 15 residues. Trimming removed 5 bases from V and 0 bases from J, with 11 bases in between. DNA of the CDR3: TGTGCCAGTAGTGCCGCAGCCCTCTCTGGAAACACCATATATTTT. Its translation: CASSAAALSGNTIYF. The complete variable domain, with remaining parts taken from reference TRBV19 and TRBJ1-3, reads DGGITQSPKYLFRKEGQNVTLSCEQNLNHDAMYWYRQDPGQGLRLIYYSQIVNDFQKGDIAEGYSVSREKKESFPLTVTSAQKNPTAFYLCASSAAALSGNTIYFGEGSWLTVV.

J is TRBJ1-5 and V is TRBV6-1; D is uncertain. The germline V and J ends were trimmed by 4 bases and 3 bases, with 4 bases remaining between them. Germline V gene sequence: CDR1 MNHNS, CDR2 SASEGT. This CDR3 spans 12 amino acids. The CDR3 bases are TGTGCCAGCAGTGCCTTCAATCAGCCCCAGCATTTT. Protein product: CASSAFNQPQHF.

V gene TRBV7-2 combines with J gene TRBJ1-1; D call uncertain. The V end lost 5 bases, the J end lost 1 base, and 14 bases lay between the germline ends. This CDR3 contains 15 residues. In germline, CDR1 is SGHTA, CDR2 FQGNSA. The CDR3 spells CASSATGRRNTEAFF. CDR3 DNA sequence: TGTGCCAGCAGCGCGACGGGCAGGAGGAACACTGAAGCTTTCTTT. The full variable domain, in which reference TRBV7-2 and TRBJ1-1 provide the parts outside the CDR3, is GAGVSQSPSNKVTEKGKDVELRCDPISGHTALYWYRQSLGQGLEFLIYFQGNSAPDKSGLPSDRFSAERTGGSVSTLTIQRTQQEDSAVYLCASSATGRRNTEAFFGQGTRLTVV.

The CDR3 protein is CASRKGDEQYF. CDR3 DNA sequence: TGCGCCAGCAGAAAAGGAGACGAGCAGTACTTC. The chain has TRBV23-1 and TRBJ2-7; no definite D call. TRBV23-1 is classed as an ORF, of uncertain function. V was pared by 6 bases and J by 5 bases, with 8 bases between. The CDR3 has 11 amino acids.

The chain is built from TRBV7-2 and TRBJ2-2; 14 nucleotides agree with TRBD2. V was clipped by 6 bases and J by 4 bases; unmatched bases: 10. CDR3 length: 18 amino acids. Germline V gene lookup returns CDR1 SGHTA and CDR2 FQGNSA. DNA of the CDR3: TGTGCCAGCAGTTATTTGGGACTAGCGGGAGTTATCACCGGGGAGCTGTTTTTT. Its protein is CASSYLGLAGVITGELFF.

The chain recombines TRBV4-2 with TRBJ2-5; D may correspond to TRBD1 or TRBD2 (6 bases each). The DNA end is more similar to TRBJ2-7, so the J call may be wrong. The germline V gene encodes CDR1 LGHNA and CDR2 YNFKEQ. The CDR3 is 18 amino acids. CDR3 nucleotides: TGTGCCAGCAGCCACACGATGGGGGGCGGAGGGACCTCCTACGAGCAGTACTTC. This encodes CASSHTMGGGGTSYEQYF.

This chain links TRBV7-8 with TRBJ2-7, with D tentatively TRBD1 (6 bases). V dropped 5 bases and J dropped 0 bases, with 8 bases sitting between them. The CDR3 extends over 13 amino acids. The germline gives CDR1 SGHVS, CDR2 FQNEAQ. CDR3 DNA: TGTGCCAGCAGCCCCAGGGGCTCCTACGAGCAGTACTTC. Translated: CASSPRGSYEQYF.

The chain combines TRBV4-2 with TRBJ2-7, with D maybe TRBD1 (6 bases). From germline, CDR1 is LGHNA and CDR2 YNFKEQ. Trimming pared 0 bases from V and 6 bases from J, leaving 21 bases between. This CDR3 spans 17 amino acids. CDR3: CASSQDSMGASPGEQYF. CDR3 nucleotides: TGTGCCAGCAGCCAAGATTCGATGGGGGCCTCACCGGGCGAGCAGTACTTC.

This chain connects TRBV29-1 to TRBJ1-5, with a possible D match to TRBD1 (5 bases). The length of the CDR3 is 16 residues. CDR1 and CDR2 from the germline V gene are SQVTM and ANQGSEA. Trimming took off 6 bases at V and 4 bases at J, with 22 bases between the two ends. CDR3 loop: CSVSLERGGWNQPQHF. The CDR3 nucleotides are TGCAGCGTAAGCCTTGAGAGGGGTGGGTGGAATCAGCCCCAGCATTTT.

The gene calls are TRBV28 and TRBJ2-1, with D possibly being TRBD1 (5 bases). The CDR3 has 15 amino acids. The germline V gene encodes CDR1 MDHEN and CDR2 SYDVKM. The V and J ends lost 7 bases and 0 bases respectively, with 13 bases between them. The DNA for the CDR3 is TGTGCCAGCAACACAGGACGGCGCTCCTACAATGAGCAGTTCTTC. Translation gives CASNTGRRSYNEQFF. Full variable domain (outside the CDR3, taken from reference TRBV28 and TRBJ2-1): DVKVTQSSRYLVKRTGEKVFLECVQDMDHENMFWYRQDPGLGLRLIYFSYDVKMKEKGDIPEGYSVSREKKERFSLILESASTNQTSMYLCASNTGRRSYNEQFFGPGTRLTVL.

V and J are TRBV28 and TRBJ1-2; D not certain. Germline V gene data show CDR1 as MDHEN and CDR2 as SYDVKM. Trimming removed 10 bases from V and 8 bases from J, with 17 bases in between. The CDR3 is made up of 12 amino acids. CDR3 DNA: TGTGCCACCGGAAACGGCCCTCGCGGCTACACCTTC. The encoded protein is CATGNGPRGYTF.

The chain joins TRBV5-1 to TRBJ2-2, with D perhaps matching TRBD2 (5 bases). Trimming left V 4 bases short and J 0 bases short, with 13 bases between. CDR1 and CDR2 (germline): SGHRS, YFSETQ. This CDR3 spans 16 amino acids. The CDR3 DNA sequence: TGCGCCAGCAGCGCTAAGGCTAGCCCGAACACCGGGGAGCTGTTTTTT. Translated: CASSAKASPNTGELFF.

A word on this clone: Other DNA sequences in this sample translate to the same CDR3. The chain is built from TRBV5-6 and TRBJ1-1, with 9 bases fitting TRBD1. Germline loops: CDR1 SGHDT, CDR2 YYEEEE. The CDR3 loop spans 13 amino acids. After removal of 2 bases from V and 5 bases from J, the junction contained 1 base not matched to a gene. The CDR3 region is CASSFDRGTEAFF. The CDR3 DNA is TGTGCCAGCAGCTTTGACAGGGGGACTGAAGCTTTCTTT.